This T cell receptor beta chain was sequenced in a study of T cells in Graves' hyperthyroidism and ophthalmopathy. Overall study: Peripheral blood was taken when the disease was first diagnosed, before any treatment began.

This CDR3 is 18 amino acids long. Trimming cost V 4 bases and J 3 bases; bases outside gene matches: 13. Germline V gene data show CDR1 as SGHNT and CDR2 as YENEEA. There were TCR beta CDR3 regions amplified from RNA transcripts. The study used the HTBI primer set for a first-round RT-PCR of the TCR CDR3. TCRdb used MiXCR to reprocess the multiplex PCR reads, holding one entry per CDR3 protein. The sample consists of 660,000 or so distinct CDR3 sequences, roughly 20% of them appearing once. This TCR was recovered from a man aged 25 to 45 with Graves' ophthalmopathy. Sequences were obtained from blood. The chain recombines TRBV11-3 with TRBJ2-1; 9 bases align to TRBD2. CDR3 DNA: TGTGCCAGCAGCTCCGGGAATTGGGTAGCGGGAGTCTACAATGAGCAGTTCTTC. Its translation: CASSSGNWVAGVYNEQFF.